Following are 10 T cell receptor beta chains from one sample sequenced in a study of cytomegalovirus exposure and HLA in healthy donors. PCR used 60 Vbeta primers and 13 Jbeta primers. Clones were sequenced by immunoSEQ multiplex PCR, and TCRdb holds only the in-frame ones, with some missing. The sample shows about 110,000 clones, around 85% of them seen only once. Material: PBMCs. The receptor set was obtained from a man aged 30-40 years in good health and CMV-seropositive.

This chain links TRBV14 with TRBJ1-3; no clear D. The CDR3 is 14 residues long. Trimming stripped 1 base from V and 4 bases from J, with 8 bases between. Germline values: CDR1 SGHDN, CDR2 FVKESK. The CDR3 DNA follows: TGTGCCAGCAGCCAAGCGAGTCGCGGAAACACCATATATTTT. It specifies CASSQASRGNTIYF. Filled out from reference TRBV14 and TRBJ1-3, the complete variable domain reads EAGVTQFPSHSVIEKGQTVTLRCDPISGHDNLYWYRRVMGKEIKFLLHFVKESKQDESGMPNNRFLAERTGGTYSTLKVQPAELEDSGVYFCASSQASRGNTIYFGEGSWLTVV.

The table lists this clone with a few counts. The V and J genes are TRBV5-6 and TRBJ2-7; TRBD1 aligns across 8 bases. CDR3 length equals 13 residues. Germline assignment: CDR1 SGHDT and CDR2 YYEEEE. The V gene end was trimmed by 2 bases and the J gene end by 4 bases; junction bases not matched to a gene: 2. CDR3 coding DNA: TGTGCCAGCAGCTTTCAGGGGGCTTACGAGCAGTACTTC. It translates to CASSFQGAYEQYF.

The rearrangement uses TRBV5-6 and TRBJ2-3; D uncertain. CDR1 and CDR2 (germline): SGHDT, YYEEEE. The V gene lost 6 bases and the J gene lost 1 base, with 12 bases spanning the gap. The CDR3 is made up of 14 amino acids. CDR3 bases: TGTGCCAGCAATACTATCAGCGGCACAGATACGCAGTATTTT. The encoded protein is CASNTISGTDTQYF. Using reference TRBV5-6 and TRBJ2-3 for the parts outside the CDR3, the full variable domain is DAGVTQSPTHLIKTRGQQVTLRCSPKSGHDTVSWYQQALGQGPQFIFQYYEEEERQRGNFPDRFSGHQFPNYSSELNVNALLLGDSALYLCASNTISGTDTQYFGPGTRLTVL.

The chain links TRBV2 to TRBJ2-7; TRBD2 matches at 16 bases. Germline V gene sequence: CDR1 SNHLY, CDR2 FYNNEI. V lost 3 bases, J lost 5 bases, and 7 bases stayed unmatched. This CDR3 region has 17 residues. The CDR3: CASSDRGLAGGSHEQYF. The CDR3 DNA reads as TGTGCCAGCAGTGACCGGGGACTAGCGGGGGGGAGCCACGAGCAGTACTTC.

Written as DNA, the CDR3 is TGTGCCAGCCACTCCCGGAGATCGAACTATGGCTACACCTTC. This sequence encodes CASHSRRSNYGYTF. The rearrangement links TRBV19 to TRBJ1-2, with D unresolved. The CDR3 is 14 residues long. The V end lost 9 bases, the J end lost 2 bases, and 16 bases lay between the germline ends. Per the germline V gene, CDR1 is LNHDA and CDR2 is SQIVND (reference sequence).

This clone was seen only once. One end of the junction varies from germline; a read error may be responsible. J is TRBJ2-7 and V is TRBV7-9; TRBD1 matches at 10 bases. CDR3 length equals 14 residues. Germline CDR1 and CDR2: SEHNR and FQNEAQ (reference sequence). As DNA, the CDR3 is TGTTCCAGCAGCTCGCCGGGACAGGGGAGCGAGCAGTACTTC. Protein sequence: CSSSSPGQGSEQYF.

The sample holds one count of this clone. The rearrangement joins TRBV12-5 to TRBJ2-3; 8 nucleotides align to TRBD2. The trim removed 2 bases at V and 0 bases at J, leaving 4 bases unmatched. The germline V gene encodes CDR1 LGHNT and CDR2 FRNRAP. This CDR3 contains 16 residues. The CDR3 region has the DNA TGTGCTAGTGGTTTGTCAACTAGCGGTAGCACAGATACGCAGTATTTT. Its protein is CASGLSTSGSTDTQYF.

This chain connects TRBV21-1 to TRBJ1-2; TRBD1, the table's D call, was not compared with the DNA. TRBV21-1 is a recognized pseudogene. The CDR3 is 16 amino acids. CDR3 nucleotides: TGTGCCAGCAGCAAGGGGGGACAGGGGCGCCACTATGGCTACACCTTC. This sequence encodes CASSKGGQGRHYGYTF.

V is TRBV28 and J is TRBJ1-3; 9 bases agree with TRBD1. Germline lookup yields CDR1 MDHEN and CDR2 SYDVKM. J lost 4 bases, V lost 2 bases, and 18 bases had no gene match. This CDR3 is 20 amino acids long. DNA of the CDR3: TGTGCCAGCAGTTTACCCAAATTCCCGGGACAGGGACCGTCCGGAAACACCATATATTTT. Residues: CASSLPKFPGQGPSGNTIYF.

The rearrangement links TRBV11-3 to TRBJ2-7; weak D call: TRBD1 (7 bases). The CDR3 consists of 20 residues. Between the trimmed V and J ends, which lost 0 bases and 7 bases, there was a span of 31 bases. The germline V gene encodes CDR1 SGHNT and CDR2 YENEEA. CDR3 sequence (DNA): TGTGCCAGCAGCTTAGAAGAAGACAGGGAGGCGTTCTACGTGACGAGGGAGCAGTACTTC. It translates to CASSLEEDREAFYVTREQYF.